This paragraph covers one T cell receptor (beta chain) sequence. Cohort assignment relied on participant-reported clinical history. In Cohort 3, a recovered donor had either two negative PCRs, clearance, or symptom resolution. The sample originates from a study of blood T cell repertoires in COVID-19. Study background: PBMCs, B-cell-depleted T cells, or T cells provided the cDNA or gDNA that made up the material.

In the study's own analysis: Reference gene primer amplification yielded estimated nucleated cell counts. Here immunoSEQ multiplex PCR was the method, and the copy in TCRdb shows in-frame clones only, minus some. V, J and clone size were drawn from that table, and D and trimming were deduced from the DNA. The sample lists some 300,000 clones; roughly 87% were seen once. This CDR3 spans 13 amino acids. CDR1 and CDR2 (germline): LNHDA, SQIVND (reference sequence). Germline trimming cut 6 bases from V and 1 base from J; bases unmatched to any gene: 1. The chain links TRBV19 to TRBJ2-3; 7 positions match TRBD1. What was sequenced was PBMCs or T cells enriched from blood (not recorded which). The origin of this receptor is a woman in her twenties or thirties who had recovered from COVID-19. CDR3 sequence (DNA): TGTGCCAGTAGCGACAGGGGCACAGATACGCAGTATTTT. It specifies CASSDRGTDTQYF. Complete variable domain (other parts from reference TRBV19 and TRBJ2-3): DGGITQSPKYLFRKEGQNVTLSCEQNLNHDAMYWYRQDPGQGLRLIYYSQIVNDFQKGDIAEGYSVSREKKESFPLTVTSAQKNPTAFYLCASSDRGTDTQYFGPGTRLTVL.